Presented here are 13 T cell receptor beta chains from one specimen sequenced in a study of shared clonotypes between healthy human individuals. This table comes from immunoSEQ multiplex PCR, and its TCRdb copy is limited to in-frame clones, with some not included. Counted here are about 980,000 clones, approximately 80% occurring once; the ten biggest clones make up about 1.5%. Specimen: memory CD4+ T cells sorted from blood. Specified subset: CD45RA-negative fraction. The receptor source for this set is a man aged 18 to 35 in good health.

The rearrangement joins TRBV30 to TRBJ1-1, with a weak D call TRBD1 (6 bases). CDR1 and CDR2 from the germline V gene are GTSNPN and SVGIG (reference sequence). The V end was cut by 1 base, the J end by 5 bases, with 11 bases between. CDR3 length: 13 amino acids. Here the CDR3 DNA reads TGTGCCTGGAGTGGTGGGGGGCCAACTGAAGCTTTCTTT. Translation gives CAWSGGGPTEAFF.

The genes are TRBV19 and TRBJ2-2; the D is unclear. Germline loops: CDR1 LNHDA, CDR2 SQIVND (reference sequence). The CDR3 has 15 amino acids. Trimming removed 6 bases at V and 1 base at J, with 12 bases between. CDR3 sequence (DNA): TGTGCCAGTAGGCGAGATAACGTGAACACCGGGGAGCTGTTTTTT. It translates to CASRRDNVNTGELFF.

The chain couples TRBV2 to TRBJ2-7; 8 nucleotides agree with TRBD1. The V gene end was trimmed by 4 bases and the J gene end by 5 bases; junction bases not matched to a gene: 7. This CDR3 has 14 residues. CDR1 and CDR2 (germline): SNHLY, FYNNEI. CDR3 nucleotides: TGTGCCAGCAGTGGCGACAGGGGATCACACGAGCAGTACTTC. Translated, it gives CASSGDRGSHEQYF.

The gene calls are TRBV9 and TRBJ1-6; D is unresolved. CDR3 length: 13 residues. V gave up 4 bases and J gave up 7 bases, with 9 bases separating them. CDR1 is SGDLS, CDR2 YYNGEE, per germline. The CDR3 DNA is TGTGCCAGCAGCCGTGGGGAAAATTCACCCCTCCACTTT. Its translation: CASSRGENSPLHF.

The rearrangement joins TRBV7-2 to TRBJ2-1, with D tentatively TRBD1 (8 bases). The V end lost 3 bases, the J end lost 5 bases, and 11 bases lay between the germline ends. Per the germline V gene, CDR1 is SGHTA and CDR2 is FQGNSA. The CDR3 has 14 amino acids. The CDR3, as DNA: TGTGCCAGCAGCTTTACAGGGGGGGACAATGAGCAGTTCTTC. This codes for CASSFTGGDNEQFF. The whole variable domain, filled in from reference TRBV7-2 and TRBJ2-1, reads GAGVSQSPSNKVTEKGKDVELRCDPISGHTALYWYRQSLGQGLEFLIYFQGNSAPDKSGLPSDRFSAERTGGSVSTLTIQRTQQEDSAVYLCASSFTGGDNEQFFGPGTRLTVL.

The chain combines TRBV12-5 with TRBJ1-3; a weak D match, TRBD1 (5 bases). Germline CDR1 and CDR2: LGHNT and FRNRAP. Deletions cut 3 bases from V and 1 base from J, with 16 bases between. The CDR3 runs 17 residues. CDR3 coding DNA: TGTGCTAGTGGTTTATCATCGTCTCCAGGGTCTGGAAACACCATATATTTT. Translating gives CASGLSSSPGSGNTIYF.

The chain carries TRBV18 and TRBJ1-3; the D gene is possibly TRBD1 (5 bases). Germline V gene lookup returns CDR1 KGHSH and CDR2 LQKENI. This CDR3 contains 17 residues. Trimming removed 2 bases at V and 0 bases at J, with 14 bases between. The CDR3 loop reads CASSPDSGTFSGNTIYF. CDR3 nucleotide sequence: TGTGCCAGCTCACCAGATTCCGGGACCTTCTCTGGAAACACCATATATTTT.

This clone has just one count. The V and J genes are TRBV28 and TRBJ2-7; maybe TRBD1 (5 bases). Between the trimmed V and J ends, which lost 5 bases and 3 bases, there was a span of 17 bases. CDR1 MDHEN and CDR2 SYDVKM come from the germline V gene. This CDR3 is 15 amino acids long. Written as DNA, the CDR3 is TGTGCCAGCAGTGCCCACTACAGGACCATCTACGAGCAGTACTTC. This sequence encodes CASSAHYRTIYEQYF.

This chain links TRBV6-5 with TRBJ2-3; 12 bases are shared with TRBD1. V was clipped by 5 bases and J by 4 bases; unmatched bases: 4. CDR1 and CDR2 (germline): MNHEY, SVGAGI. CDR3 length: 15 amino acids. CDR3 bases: TGTGCCAGCAGTCGCGGGACAGGGGGCGCAGATACGCAGTATTTT. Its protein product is CASSRGTGGADTQYF.

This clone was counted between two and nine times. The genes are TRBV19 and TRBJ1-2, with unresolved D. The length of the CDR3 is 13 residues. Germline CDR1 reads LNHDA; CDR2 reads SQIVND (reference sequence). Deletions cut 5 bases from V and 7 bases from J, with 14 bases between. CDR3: CASSPDLGPGYTF. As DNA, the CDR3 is TGTGCCAGTAGTCCGGACCTAGGGCCTGGCTACACCTTC.

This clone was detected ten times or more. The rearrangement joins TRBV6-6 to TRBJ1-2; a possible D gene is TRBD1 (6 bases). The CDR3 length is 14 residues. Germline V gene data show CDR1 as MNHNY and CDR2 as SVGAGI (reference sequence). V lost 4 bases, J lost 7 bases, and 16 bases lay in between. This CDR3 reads CASSLSRGSGGYTF. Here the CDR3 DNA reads TGTGCCAGCAGTTTGTCGAGGGGGAGCGGTGGCTACACCTTC.

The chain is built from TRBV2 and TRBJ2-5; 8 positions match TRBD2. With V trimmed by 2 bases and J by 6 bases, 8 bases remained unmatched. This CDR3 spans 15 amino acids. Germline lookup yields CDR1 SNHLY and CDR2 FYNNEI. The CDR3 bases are TGTGCCAGCAGTGAAAGACTAGCGTCGCGAAAGACCCAGTACTTC. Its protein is CASSERLASRKTQYF.

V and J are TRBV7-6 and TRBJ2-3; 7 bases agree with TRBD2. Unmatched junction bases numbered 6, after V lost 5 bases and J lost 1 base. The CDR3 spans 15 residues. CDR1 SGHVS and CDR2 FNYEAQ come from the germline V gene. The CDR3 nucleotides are TGTGCCAGCAGCGCCGGGACTAAACGCACAGATACGCAGTATTTT. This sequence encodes CASSAGTKRTDTQYF. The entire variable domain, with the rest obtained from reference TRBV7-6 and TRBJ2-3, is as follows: GAGVSQSPRYKVTKRGQDVALRCDPISGHVSLYWYRQALGQGPEFLTYFNYEAQQDKSGLPNDRFSAERPEGSISTLTIQRTEQRDSAMYRCASSAGTKRTDTQYFGPGTRLTVL.